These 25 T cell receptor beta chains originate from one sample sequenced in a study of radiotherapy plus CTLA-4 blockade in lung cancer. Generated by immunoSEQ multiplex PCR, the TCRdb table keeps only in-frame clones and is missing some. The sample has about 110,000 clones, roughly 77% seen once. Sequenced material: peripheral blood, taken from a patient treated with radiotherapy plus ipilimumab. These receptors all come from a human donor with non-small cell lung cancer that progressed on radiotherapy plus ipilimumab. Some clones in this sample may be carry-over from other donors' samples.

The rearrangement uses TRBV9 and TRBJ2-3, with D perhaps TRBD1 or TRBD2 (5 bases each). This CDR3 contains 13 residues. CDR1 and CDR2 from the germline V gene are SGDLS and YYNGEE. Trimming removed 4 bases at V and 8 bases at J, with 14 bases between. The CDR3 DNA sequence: TGTGCCAGCAGCCCAGAAGGTGGGGGTACGCAGTATTTT. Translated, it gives CASSPEGGGTQYF.

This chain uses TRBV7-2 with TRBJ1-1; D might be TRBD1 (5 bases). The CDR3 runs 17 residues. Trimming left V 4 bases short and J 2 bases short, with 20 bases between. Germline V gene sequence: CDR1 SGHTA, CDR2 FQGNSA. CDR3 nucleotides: TGTGCCAGCAGCTCCCCGGGGGTTACGAGGCACAACACTGAAGCTTTCTTT. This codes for CASSSPGVTRHNTEAFF.

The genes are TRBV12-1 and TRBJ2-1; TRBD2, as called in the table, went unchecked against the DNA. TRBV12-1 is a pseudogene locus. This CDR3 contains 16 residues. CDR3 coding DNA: TGTGCCAGCAGCTTGTTAGCGGGGGGGTCCTACAATGAGCAGTTCTTC. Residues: CASSLLAGGSYNEQFF.

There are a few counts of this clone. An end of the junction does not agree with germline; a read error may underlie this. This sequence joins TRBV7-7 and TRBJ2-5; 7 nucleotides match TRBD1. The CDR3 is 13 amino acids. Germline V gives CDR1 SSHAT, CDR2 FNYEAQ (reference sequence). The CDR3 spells CASSNDRAKTQYF. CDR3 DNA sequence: TGTGCTAGCAGCAACGACAGGGCTAAGACCCAGTACTTC. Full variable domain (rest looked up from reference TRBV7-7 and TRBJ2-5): GAGVSQSPRYKVTKRGQDVTLRCDPISSHATLYWYQQALGQGPEFLTYFNYEAQPDKSGLPSDRFSAERPEGSISTLTIQRTEQRDSAMYRCASSNDRAKTQYFGPGTRLLVL.

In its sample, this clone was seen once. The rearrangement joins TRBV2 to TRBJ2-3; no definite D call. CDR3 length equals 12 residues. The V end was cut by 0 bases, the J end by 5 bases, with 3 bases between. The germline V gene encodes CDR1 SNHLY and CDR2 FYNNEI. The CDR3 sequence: CASSEARDTQYF. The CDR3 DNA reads TGTGCCAGCAGTGAAGCCCGAGATACGCAGTATTTT.

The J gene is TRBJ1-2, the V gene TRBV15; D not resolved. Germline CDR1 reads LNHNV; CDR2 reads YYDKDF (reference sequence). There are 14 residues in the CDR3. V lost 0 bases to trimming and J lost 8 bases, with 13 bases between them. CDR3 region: CATSRDIADIGYTF. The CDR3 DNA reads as TGTGCCACCAGCAGAGATATCGCAGATATAGGCTACACCTTC.

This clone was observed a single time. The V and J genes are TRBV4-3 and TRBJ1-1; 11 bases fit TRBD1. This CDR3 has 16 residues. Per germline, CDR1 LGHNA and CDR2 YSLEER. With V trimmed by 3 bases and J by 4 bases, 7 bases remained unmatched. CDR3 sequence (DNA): TGCGCCAGCAGCCAGGCCACCGGGACAGGGGGCACTGAAGCTTTCTTT. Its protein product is CASSQATGTGGTEAFF.

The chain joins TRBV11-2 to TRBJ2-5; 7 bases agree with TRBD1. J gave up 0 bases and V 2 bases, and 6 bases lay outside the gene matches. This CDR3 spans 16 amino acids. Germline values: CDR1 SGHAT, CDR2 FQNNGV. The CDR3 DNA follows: TGTGCCAGCAGCTTAAGGACAGGACCGTACCAAGAGACCCAGTACTTC. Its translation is CASSLRTGPYQETQYF.

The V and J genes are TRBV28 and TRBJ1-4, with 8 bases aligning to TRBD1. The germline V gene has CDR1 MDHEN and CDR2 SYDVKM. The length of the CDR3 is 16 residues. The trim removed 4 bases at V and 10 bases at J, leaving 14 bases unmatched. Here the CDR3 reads CASSSGQGRREVKLFF. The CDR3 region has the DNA TGTGCCAGCAGTTCCGGACAGGGCCGTCGGGAAGTAAAACTGTTTTTT.

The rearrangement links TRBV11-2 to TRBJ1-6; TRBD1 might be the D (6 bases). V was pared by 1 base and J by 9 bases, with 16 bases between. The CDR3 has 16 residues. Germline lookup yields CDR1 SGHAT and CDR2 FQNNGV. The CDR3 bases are TGTGCCAGCAGCTTAGTCGCAGGGGAGGTGGGTTCACCCCTCCACTTT. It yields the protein CASSLVAGEVGSPLHF.

In DNA, the CDR3 is TGTGCCAGCAGCTTAGTAGGGGGGGAGACCCAGTACTTC. As protein: CASSLVGGETQYF. The V gene is TRBV13, the J gene TRBJ2-5, with D tentatively TRBD1 or TRBD2 (6 bases each). Looked up from germline, CDR1 is PRHDT and CDR2 is FYEKMQ (reference sequence). This CDR3 comprises 13 residues. The ends were cut back, 1 base at V and 5 bases at J, with 8 bases in the middle.

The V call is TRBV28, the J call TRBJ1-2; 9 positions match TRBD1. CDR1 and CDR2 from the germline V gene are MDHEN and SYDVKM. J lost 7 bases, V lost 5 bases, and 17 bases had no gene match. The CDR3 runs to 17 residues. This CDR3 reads CASSVRGTGSWGGGYTF. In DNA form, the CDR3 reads TGTGCCAGCAGTGTCCGGGGGACAGGGTCCTGGGGAGGTGGCTACACCTTC.

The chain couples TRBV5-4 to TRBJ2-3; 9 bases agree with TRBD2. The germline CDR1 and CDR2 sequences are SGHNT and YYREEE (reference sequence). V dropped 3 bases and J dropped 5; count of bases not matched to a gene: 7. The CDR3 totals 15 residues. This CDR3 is CASSSLAGDRDTQYF. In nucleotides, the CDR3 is TGTGCCAGCAGCTCCTTAGCGGGGGATAGAGATACGCAGTATTTT.

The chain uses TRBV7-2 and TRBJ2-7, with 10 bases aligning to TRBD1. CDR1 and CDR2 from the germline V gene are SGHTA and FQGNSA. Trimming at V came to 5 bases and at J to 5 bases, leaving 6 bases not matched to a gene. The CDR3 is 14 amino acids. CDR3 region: CASSPGQGYDEQYF. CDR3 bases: TGTGCCAGCAGCCCGGGACAGGGGTACGACGAGCAGTACTTC. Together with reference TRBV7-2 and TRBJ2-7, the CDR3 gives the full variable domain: GAGVSQSPSNKVTEKGKDVELRCDPISGHTALYWYRQSLGQGLEFLIYFQGNSAPDKSGLPSDRFSAERTGGSVSTLTIQRTQQEDSAVYLCASSPGQGYDEQYFGPGTRLTVT.

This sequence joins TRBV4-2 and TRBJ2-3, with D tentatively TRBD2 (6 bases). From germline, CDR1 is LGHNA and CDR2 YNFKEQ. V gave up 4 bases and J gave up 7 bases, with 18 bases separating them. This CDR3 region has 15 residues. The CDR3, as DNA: TGTGCCAGCAGCCCCCCCGCGGGGACTGGATATACGCAGTATTTT. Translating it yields CASSPPAGTGYTQYF.

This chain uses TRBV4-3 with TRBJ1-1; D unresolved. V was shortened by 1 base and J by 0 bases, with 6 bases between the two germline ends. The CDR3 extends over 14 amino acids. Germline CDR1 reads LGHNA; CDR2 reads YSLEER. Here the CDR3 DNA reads TGCGCCAGCAGCCAAGTGGATCTGAACACTGAAGCTTTCTTT. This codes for CASSQVDLNTEAFF.

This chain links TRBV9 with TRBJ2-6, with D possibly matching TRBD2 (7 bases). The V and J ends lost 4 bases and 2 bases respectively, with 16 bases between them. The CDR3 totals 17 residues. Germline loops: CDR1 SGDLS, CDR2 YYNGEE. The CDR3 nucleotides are TGTGCCAGCAGCCTTAGTGGGGGGGGCACTGGGGCCAACGTCCTGACTTTC. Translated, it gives CASSLSGGGTGANVLTF.

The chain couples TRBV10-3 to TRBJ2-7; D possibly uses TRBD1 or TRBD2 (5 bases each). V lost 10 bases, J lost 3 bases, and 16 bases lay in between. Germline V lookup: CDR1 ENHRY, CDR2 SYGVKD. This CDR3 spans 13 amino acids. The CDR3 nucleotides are TGTGCCACTTGGGGACCATCCTTCTACGAGCAGTACTTC. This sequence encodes CATWGPSFYEQYF.

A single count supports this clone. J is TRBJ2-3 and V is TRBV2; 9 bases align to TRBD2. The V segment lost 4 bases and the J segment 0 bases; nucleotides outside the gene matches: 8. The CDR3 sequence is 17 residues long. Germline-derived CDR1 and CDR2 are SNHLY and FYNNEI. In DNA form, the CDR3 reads TGTGCCAGCAGTGTTCCTTCTAGCGGGGATAGCACAGATACGCAGTATTTT. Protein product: CASSVPSSGDSTDTQYF.

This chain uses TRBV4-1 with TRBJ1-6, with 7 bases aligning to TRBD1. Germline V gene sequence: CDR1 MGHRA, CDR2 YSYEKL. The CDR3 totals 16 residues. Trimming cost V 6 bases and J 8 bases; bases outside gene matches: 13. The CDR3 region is CASSGILGTVHSPLHF. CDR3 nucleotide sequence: TGCGCCAGCAGTGGAATTCTTGGGACAGTTCATTCACCCCTCCACTTT.

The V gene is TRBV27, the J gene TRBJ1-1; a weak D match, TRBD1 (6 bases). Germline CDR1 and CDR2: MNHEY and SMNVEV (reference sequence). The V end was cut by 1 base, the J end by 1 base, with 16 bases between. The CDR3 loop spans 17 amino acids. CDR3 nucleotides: TGTGCCAGCAGTTTATTCAGCCAGGGGCCCGGGAACACTGAAGCTTTCTTT. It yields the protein CASSLFSQGPGNTEAFF.

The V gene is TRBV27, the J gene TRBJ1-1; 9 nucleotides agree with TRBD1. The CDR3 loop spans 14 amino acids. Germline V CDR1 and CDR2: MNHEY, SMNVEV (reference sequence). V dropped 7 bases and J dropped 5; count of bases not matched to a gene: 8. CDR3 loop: CASTLTGGWTEAFF. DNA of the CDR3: TGTGCCAGCACCCTAACAGGGGGCTGGACTGAAGCTTTCTTT.

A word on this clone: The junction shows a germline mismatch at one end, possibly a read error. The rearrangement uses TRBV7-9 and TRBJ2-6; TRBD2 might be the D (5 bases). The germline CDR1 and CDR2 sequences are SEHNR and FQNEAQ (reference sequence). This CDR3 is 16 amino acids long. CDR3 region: CASSQEAASGANVLTF. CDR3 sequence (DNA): TGCGCCAGCAGCCAAGAAGCGGCCTCTGGGGCCAACGTCCTGACTTTC.

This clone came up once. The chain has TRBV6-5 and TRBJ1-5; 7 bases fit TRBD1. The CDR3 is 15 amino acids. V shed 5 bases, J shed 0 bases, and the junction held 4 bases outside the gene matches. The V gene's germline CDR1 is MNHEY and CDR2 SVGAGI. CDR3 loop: CASSRQGYSNQPQHF. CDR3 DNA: TGTGCCAGCAGTCGACAGGGCTATAGCAATCAGCCCCAGCATTTT.

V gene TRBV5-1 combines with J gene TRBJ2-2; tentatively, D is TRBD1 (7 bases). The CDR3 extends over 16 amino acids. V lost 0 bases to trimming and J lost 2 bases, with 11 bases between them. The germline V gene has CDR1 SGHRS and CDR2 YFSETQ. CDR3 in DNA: TGCGCCAGCAGCTTGGGACAGGGACTTAACACCGGGGAGCTGTTTTTT. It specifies CASSLGQGLNTGELFF.